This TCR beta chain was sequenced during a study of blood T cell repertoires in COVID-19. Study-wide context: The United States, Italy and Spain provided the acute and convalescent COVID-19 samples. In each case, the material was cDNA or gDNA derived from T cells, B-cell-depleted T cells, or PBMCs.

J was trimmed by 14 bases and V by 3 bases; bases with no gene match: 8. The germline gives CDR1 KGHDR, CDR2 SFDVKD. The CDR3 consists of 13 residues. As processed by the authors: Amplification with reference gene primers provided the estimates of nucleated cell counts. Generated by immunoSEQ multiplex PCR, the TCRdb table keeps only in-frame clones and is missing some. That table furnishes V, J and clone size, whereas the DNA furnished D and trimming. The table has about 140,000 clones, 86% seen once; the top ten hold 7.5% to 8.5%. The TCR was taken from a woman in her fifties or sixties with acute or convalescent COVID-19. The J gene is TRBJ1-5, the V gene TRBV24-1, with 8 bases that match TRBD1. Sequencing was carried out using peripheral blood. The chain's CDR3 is CATSDPGGPRKHF. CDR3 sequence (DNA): TGTGCCACCAGTGATCCAGGGGGCCCGAGGAAGCATTTT.